This T cell receptor (beta chain) was recorded in a study of cytomegalovirus exposure and HLA in healthy donors. Broader study findings: Most subjects' HLA-A and HLA-B alleles were reportedly predicted from TCR beta sequences. Later, TCR association rates were found to vary by HLA locus, highest for DRB1 and lowest for HLA-C. In an earlier analysis, in 587 donors, most V segments appeared productive either ~90% or ~30% of the time.

This clone was seen only once. The antigen remains undetermined. A multiplex PCR was run with 60 Vbeta primers and 13 Jbeta primers. Assay used: immunoSEQ multiplex PCR; TCRdb lists only in-frame clones, some missing. The sample has about 160,000 clones; over 75% are singletons. Sequencing was done on a sample of PBMCs. The origin of this receptor is a woman in her forties or fifties in good health and CMV-seropositive.

The CDR3 protein is CASSIPRLRGLLMLNTEAFF. The CDR3 nucleotides read TGTGCCAGTAGTATTCCCCGACTCAGGGGGCTTCTGATGTTGAACACTGAAGCTTTCTTT. V is TRBV19 and J is TRBJ1-1; TRBD1 matches 8 bases. The V and J ends lost 3 bases and 0 bases, in that order; junction bases with no gene match: 18. Germline loops: CDR1 LNHDA, CDR2 SQIVND (reference sequence). CDR3 size: 20 residues.